These 17 T cell receptor beta chains were all obtained from the same sample, sequenced in a study of tissue T cells after allogeneic stem cell transplantation. This research-autopsy study prospectively enrolled adult allogeneic hematopoietic cell transplant recipients with steroid-refractory graft-versus-host disease. Clones were sequenced by immunoSEQ multiplex PCR, and TCRdb holds only the in-frame ones, with some missing. The table lists around 2,800 clones, around two thirds of them singletons. The sample here was descending colon tissue, taken at autopsy. These receptors were obtained from a male patient of 60 years or more with steroid-refractory graft-versus-host disease after an allogeneic stem cell transplant. Among the T cells, some may be from the graft donor.

The V and J genes are TRBV6-5 and TRBJ2-2, with TRBD2 identical over 11 bases. Germline V lookup: CDR1 MNHEY, CDR2 SVGAGI. Trimming cost V 7 bases and J 6 bases; bases outside gene matches: 7. There are 15 residues in the CDR3. The CDR3 reads CASTSGGLAAGELFF. The CDR3, as DNA: TGTGCCAGCACTTCCGGGGGACTAGCGGCCGGGGAGCTGTTTTTT.

V and J are TRBV6-5 and TRBJ2-2; 10 bases are shared with TRBD1. V dropped 6 bases and J dropped 8; count of bases not matched to a gene: 9. The CDR3 has 15 residues. Germline CDR1 reads MNHEY; CDR2 reads SVGAGI. CDR3 sequence reads: CASRMRQGAVGELFF. The CDR3 DNA reads TGTGCCAGCAGGATGAGACAGGGGGCGGTGGGGGAGCTGTTTTTT.

This chain joins TRBV27 and TRBJ2-7; D tentatively reads TRBD1 or TRBD2 (5 bases each). V dropped 5 bases and J dropped 5 bases, with 16 bases sitting between them. Germline V lookup: CDR1 MNHEY, CDR2 SMNVEV (reference sequence). CDR3 size: 14 residues. The DNA of the CDR3 is TGTGCCAGCAGTCCAAGGGGACGAGGGAACGAGCAGTACTTC. Its translation: CASSPRGRGNEQYF.

The chain couples TRBV4-1 to TRBJ2-2, with D perhaps TRBD1 or TRBD2 (5 bases each). Germline V lookup: CDR1 MGHRA, CDR2 YSYEKL. Trimming removed 4 bases at V and 9 bases at J, with 12 bases between. The CDR3 is 13 amino acids. The CDR3 nucleotides read TGCGCCAGCAGCCCAGGGACGGAAAGGGAGCTGTTTTTT. The encoded protein is CASSPGTERELFF.

This sequence joins TRBV9 and TRBJ2-6; 7 nucleotides agree with TRBD1. J was trimmed by 4 bases and V by 0 bases; bases with no gene match: 1. This CDR3 has 15 residues. Germline V gene data show CDR1 as SGDLS and CDR2 as YYNGEE. The CDR3 loop is CASSVVGQGANVLTF. The DNA for the CDR3 is TGTGCCAGCAGCGTAGTGGGACAGGGGGCCAACGTCCTGACTTTC.

V gene TRBV4-3 combines with J gene TRBJ2-3, with 8 bases lining up with TRBD2. Trimming removed 3 bases from V and 0 bases from J; junction bases left unmatched: 2. Germline V lookup: CDR1 LGHNA, CDR2 YSLEER. This CDR3 contains 15 residues. CDR3: CASSHGLASTDTQYF. The CDR3 region has the DNA TGCGCCAGCAGCCATGGACTAGCAAGCACAGATACGCAGTATTTT.

This chain links TRBV6-2 or TRBV6-3 with TRBJ1-2, with TRBD1 matching 8 bases. The CDR3 sequence is 12 residues long. Germline CDR1 reads MNHEY; CDR2 reads SVGEGT. V was clipped by 5 bases and J by 8 bases; unmatched bases: 4. CDR3 amino acids: CASSPGQGGYTF. Written as DNA, the CDR3 is TGTGCCAGCAGTCCCGGACAGGGAGGCTACACCTTC.

This clone was counted only a few times. The chain is built from TRBV14 and TRBJ1-1; tentatively, D is TRBD1 (6 bases). V was shortened by 5 bases and J by 5 bases, with 12 bases between the two germline ends. Per germline, CDR1 SGHDN and CDR2 FVKESK. This CDR3 region has 13 residues. As DNA, the CDR3 is TGTGCCAGCAGCGGACAGAGGGGGACTGAAGCTTTCTTT. It translates to CASSGQRGTEAFF. Based on the CDR3 plus reference TRBV14 and TRBJ1-1, the full variable domain is EAGVTQFPSHSVIEKGQTVTLRCDPISGHDNLYWYRRVMGKEIKFLLHFVKESKQDESGMPNNRFLAERTGGTYSTLKVQPAELEDSGVYFCASSGQRGTEAFFGQGTRLTVV.

V and J are TRBV11-2 and TRBJ2-7; 8 bases fit TRBD1. The CDR3 has 15 amino acids. From germline, CDR1 is SGHAT and CDR2 FQNNGV. The J segment lost 7 bases and the V segment lost 3 bases, leaving 11 bases of the junction unmatched. The CDR3 bases are TGTGCCAGCAGCTTCGGCTCGGGACAGGTGGCAGAGCAGTACTTC. Amino acid sequence: CASSFGSGQVAEQYF.

There are a few counts of this clone. The gene calls are TRBV12-3 or TRBV12-4 and TRBJ1-1, with D hard to call. The V end lost 3 bases, the J end lost 8 bases, and 7 bases lay between the germline ends. This CDR3 has 11 amino acids. CDR3 sequence reads: CASSLSREAFF. In nucleotides, the CDR3 is TGTGCCAGCAGTTTGAGCAGGGAAGCTTTCTTT.

The rearrangement uses TRBV4-3 and TRBJ1-2, with 12 bases that match TRBD1. The V gene's germline CDR1 is LGHNA and CDR2 YSLEER. The CDR3 has 17 amino acids. V lost 0 bases, J lost 4 bases, and 6 bases stayed unmatched. CDR3 nucleotide sequence: TGCGCCAGCAGCCAAGAGGGACAGGGGGCCGCTCTCTATGGCTACACCTTC. Translated: CASSQEGQGAALYGYTF.

This clone occurred a few times. The CDR3 DNA is TGTGCCAGCAGTGAAGCGGGGGGGGCACGAGGCACTTTCTTT. As protein: CASSEAGGARGTFF. The chain is built from TRBV2 and TRBJ1-1, with D possibly TRBD1 on 6 matching bases. Germline V gene lookup returns CDR1 SNHLY and CDR2 FYNNEI. The CDR3 has 14 residues. With 0 bases removed from V and 12 bases from J, the gap between germline ends came to 17 bases.

CDR3 residues: CATWTSGFYEQYF. The DNA of the CDR3 is TGTGCCACCTGGACTAGCGGATTCTACGAGCAGTACTTC. This rearrangement joins TRBV6-5 to TRBJ2-7, with 10 bases matching TRBD2. Germline assignment: CDR1 MNHEY and CDR2 SVGAGI. This CDR3 has 13 residues. J lost 3 bases, V lost 10 bases, and 6 bases had no gene match.

V is TRBV10-3 and J is TRBJ1-1; the D is unclear. In germline, CDR1 is ENHRY, CDR2 SYGVKD. V was shortened by 8 bases and J by 6 bases, with 13 bases between the two germline ends. The CDR3 is 12 residues long. The DNA for the CDR3 is TGTGCCATCGCCGGGGTTAAGGCTGAAGCTTTCTTT. It yields the protein CAIAGVKAEAFF.

The chain carries TRBV5-5 and TRBJ1-2; 7 bases map to TRBD1. In germline, CDR1 is SGHKS, CDR2 YYEKEE (reference sequence). V gave up 3 bases and J gave up 5 bases; unmatched junction bases: 7. The CDR3 has 14 residues. Here the CDR3 reads CASSSGTALYGYTF. The CDR3 bases are TGTGCCAGCAGCTCGGGGACAGCCCTATATGGCTACACCTTC.

About this clone itself: Germline is not matched at one junction end, which may reflect a read error. The rearrangement links TRBV6-2 or TRBV6-3 to TRBJ2-5; D is undetermined. Germline CDR1 MNHEY, CDR2 SVGEGT. This CDR3 comprises 11 residues. CDR3 nucleotides: TGTGCCGGCAGTGACTCCGGGACCCAGTACTTC. Its translation: CAGSDSGTQYF.

This clone came up a few times. The chain combines TRBV11-2 with TRBJ1-2; D remains unclear. Trimming removed 1 base from V and 0 bases from J, with 9 bases in between. CDR1 and CDR2 (germline): SGHAT, FQNNGV. This CDR3 comprises 15 residues. This CDR3 is CASSLGYSANYGYTF. CDR3 in DNA: TGTGCCAGCAGCTTAGGCTACAGCGCTAACTATGGCTACACCTTC.